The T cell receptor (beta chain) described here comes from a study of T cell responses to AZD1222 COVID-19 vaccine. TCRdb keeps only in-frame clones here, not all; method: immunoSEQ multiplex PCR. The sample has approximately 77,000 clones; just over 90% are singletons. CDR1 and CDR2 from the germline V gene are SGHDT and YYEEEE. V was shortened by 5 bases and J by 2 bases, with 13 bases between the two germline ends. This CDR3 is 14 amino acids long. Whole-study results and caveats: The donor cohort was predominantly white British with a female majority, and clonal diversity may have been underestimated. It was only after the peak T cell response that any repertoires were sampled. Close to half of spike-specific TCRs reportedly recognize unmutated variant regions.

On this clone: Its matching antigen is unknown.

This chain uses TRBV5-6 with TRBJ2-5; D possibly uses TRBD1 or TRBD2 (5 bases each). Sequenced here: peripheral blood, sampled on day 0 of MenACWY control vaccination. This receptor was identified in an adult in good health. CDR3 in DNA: TGTGCCAGCAGGGGGGTGTGGGGTCAAGAGACCCAGTACTTC. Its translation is CASRGVWGQETQYF.